The rows below give T cell receptor beta chains drawn from one sample of a study of blood T cell repertoires in COVID-19. Sequencing was performed with immunoSEQ multiplex PCR; in TCRdb, only in-frame clones are kept and a portion is missing. The sample lists 200,000 to 300,000 clones; roughly 81% were seen once. The sample taken for sequencing was peripheral blood. These receptors all stem from a man in his forties or fifties with acute or convalescent COVID-19. Each CDR3 is given with its conserved first and last residue. The order of the fields is J gene, V gene, clone size, D gene, CDR3 protein, CDR3 DNA. The D gene is left open where the match is weak. Clone size is not always given. Where it is, it says once, few, many or a class for expanded clones.

TRBJ1-2	TRBV10-3	.	.	CAIRAADRNYGYTF	TGTGCCATCAGGGCGGCAGACCGTAACTATGGCTACACCTTC
TRBJ2-1	TRBV24-1	.	.	CATSDFSQEGQFF	TGTGCCACCAGTGATTTTTCACAGGAAGGTCAGTTCTTC
TRBJ2-1	TRBV7-7	.	TRBD1	CASSLDEGAEQFF	TGTGCTAGCAGCTTAGATGAGGGGGCTGAGCAGTTCTTC
TRBJ1-4	TRBV19	once	.	CASTEGGANNEKLFF	TGTGCCAGTACGGAAGGGGGAGCTAATAATGAAAAACTGTTTTTT
TRBJ1-3	TRBV9	.	.	CASSADYWGNTIYF	TGTGCCAGCAGCGCCGACTACTGGGGAAACACCATATATTTT
TRBJ2-3	TRBV3-1/TRBV3-2	.	.	CASSFLRDTQYF	TGTGCCAGCAGTTTTCTCAGGGATACGCAGTATTTT
TRBJ1-1	TRBV6-6	.	TRBD1	CASSSGQGGLTEAFF	TGTGCCAGCAGTTCGGGACAGGGTGGGTTAACTGAAGCTTTCTTT
TRBJ2-7	TRBV5-1	.	.	CASSLITSYEQYF	TGCGCCAGCAGCTTGATCACTAGCTACGAGCAGTACTTC
TRBJ2-1	TRBV6-5	.	TRBD2	CASSRGLAGESEQFF	TGTGCCAGCAGCAGAGGACTAGCGGGAGAGAGTGAGCAGTTCTTC
TRBJ1-1	TRBV6-5	.	TRBD1	CASSKVQGARTEAFF	TGTGCCAGCAGCAAAGTACAGGGGGCAAGAACTGAAGCTTTCTTT
TRBJ1-1	TRBV6-2/TRBV6-3	.	.	CASSYEAGSTEAFF	TGTGCCAGCAGTTACGAGGCGGGTAGCACTGAAGCTTTCTTT
TRBJ2-3	TRBV18	.	.	CASSRIGHTDTQYF	TGTGCCAGCTCACGGATAGGACACACAGATACGCAGTATTTT
TRBJ2-2	TRBV7-9	.	.	CASSLAGELGELFF	TGTGCCAGCAGCTTAGCGGGAGAGCTCGGGGAGCTGTTTTTT
TRBJ1-2	TRBV6-1	once	.	CASSERVLGTKTYGYTF	TGTGCCAGCAGTGAACGTGTGTTAGGGACAAAAACCTATGGCTACACCTTC
TRBJ2-1	TRBV7-7	.	TRBD1	CASSSGGIEQFF	TGTGCTAGCAGCTCAGGGGGCATTGAGCAGTTCTTC
TRBJ2-7	TRBV28	few	TRBD1	CASRRTGGTYEQYF	TGTGCCAGCAGACGGACAGGGGGGACCTACGAGCAGTACTTC
TRBJ1-1	TRBV5-5	few	.	CASSPRAASTEAFF	TGTGCCAGCAGCCCCAGGGCGGCGAGCACTGAAGCTTTCTTT
TRBJ1-4	TRBV5-1	.	.	CASSSYSQKGGEKLFF	TGCGCCAGCAGCTCATACTCGCAGAAGGGAGGTGAAAAACTGTTTTTT
TRBJ1-2	TRBV5-1	.	TRBD1	CASSLAGTDFSGGYTF	TGCGCCAGCAGCTTGGCCGGGACAGATTTTTCGGGGGGCTACACCTTC
TRBJ1-1	TRBV19	.	TRBD1	CASRDRGIMNTEAFF	TGTGCCAGTCGGGACAGGGGCATCATGAACACTGAAGCTTTCTTT
TRBJ2-7	TRBV7-3	.	.	CASSLDKGRGEQYF	TGTGCCAGCAGCCTCGACAAAGGAAGGGGGGAGCAGTACTTC
TRBJ1-1	TRBV9	.	TRBD1	CASSARDRIMNTEAFF	TGTGCCAGCAGCGCCCGGGACAGAATCATGAACACTGAAGCTTTCTTT
TRBJ2-2	TRBV5-4	.	.	CASSLGGATNTGELFF	TGTGCCAGCAGCTTAGGCGGGGCGACGAACACCGGGGAGCTGTTTTTT
TRBJ2-3	TRBV5-8	.	TRBD1	CASSLRQGAGDTQYF	TGTGCCAGCAGTTTAAGACAGGGGGCAGGAGATACGCAGTATTTT
TRBJ1-6	TRBV27	.	TRBD1	CASKPDRENSPLHF	TGTGCCAGCAAACCCGACAGGGAGAATTCACCCCTCCACTTT
TRBJ1-4	TRBV29-1	.	TRBD1	CSVEDLRDRTNEKLFF	TGCAGCGTTGAAGATCTACGGGACAGGACTAATGAAAAACTGTTTTTT
TRBJ1-3	TRBV6-6	.	.	CASSYSGRSVGNTIYF	TGTGCCAGCAGTTACTCGGGCAGGTCCGTAGGAAACACCATATATTTT
TRBJ2-1	TRBV5-1	.	TRBD2	CASSLVLAGGPRGINEQFF	TGCGCCAGCAGCTTGGTTCTAGCGGGGGGCCCGAGAGGGATTAATGAGCAGTTCTTC
TRBJ1-2	TRBV28	.	.	CASSASGTEHGYTF	TGTGCCAGCAGTGCCTCCGGGACTGAGCATGGCTACACCTTC
TRBJ2-2	TRBV19	few	TRBD2	CASSMPSGGAVGELFF	TGTGCCAGTAGTATGCCTAGCGGGGGGGCGGTCGGGGAGCTGTTTTTT
TRBJ2-5	TRBV6-5	.	.	CASSYAGRQETQYF	TGTGCCAGCAGTTACGCGGGACGGCAAGAGACCCAGTACTTC
TRBJ1-1	TRBV20-1	.	TRBD1	CSASNRGATEAFF	TGCAGTGCTAGTAACAGGGGGGCCACTGAAGCTTTCTTT
TRBJ2-3	TRBV5-1	.	.	CASSPRGSITDTQYF	TGCGCCAGCAGCCCCCGAGGGTCCATCACAGATACGCAGTATTTT
TRBJ2-2	TRBV6-1	.	TRBD1	CASSDKGATGELFF	TGTGCCAGCAGTGATAAGGGGGCCACCGGGGAGCTGTTTTTT
TRBJ1-1	TRBV6-1	medium-sized	TRBD1	CASSVGGQGAFTEAFF	TGTGCCAGCAGTGTAGGTGGCCAGGGGGCCTTCACTGAAGCTTTCTTT
TRBJ2-7	TRBV9	few	.	CASSVADSYEQYF	TGTGCCAGCAGCGTTGCGGATTCCTACGAGCAGTACTTC
TRBJ1-2	TRBV6-5	once	.	CASSPQAFYGYTF	TGTGCCAGCAGTCCCCAGGCGTTCTATGGCTACACCTTC
TRBJ2-6	TRBV7-9	.	TRBD1	CASSLAGTGDGGANVLTF	TGTGCCAGCAGCTTAGCCGGGACAGGGGATGGTGGGGCCAACGTCCTGACTTTC
TRBJ1-2	TRBV9	.	TRBD1	CASSVDDRGSYGYTF	TGTGCCAGCAGCGTAGATGACAGGGGGAGCTATGGCTACACCTTC
TRBJ2-7	TRBV6-6	.	.	CASGSSDHYEQYF	TGTGCCAGCGGGAGTAGCGACCACTACGAGCAGTACTTC
TRBJ1-4	TRBV7-8	.	TRBD1	CASSVDDRVSNEKLFF	TGTGCCAGCAGCGTCGACGACAGGGTCAGCAATGAAAAACTGTTTTTT
TRBJ1-1	TRBV5-5	.	.	CASSLGQGMNTEAFF	TGTGCCAGCAGCTTGGGTCAGGGGATGAACACTGAAGCTTTCTTT
TRBJ2-1	TRBV24-1	.	.	CATSDDFTYNEQFF	TGTGCCACCAGTGATGACTTCACCTACAATGAGCAGTTCTTC
TRBJ1-4	TRBV4-2	.	.	CASSREANEKLFF	TGTGCCAGCAGCCGGGAGGCTAATGAAAAACTGTTTTTT
TRBJ1-1	TRBV15	.	.	CATRDPGLTDTEAFF	TGTGCCACCAGAGACCCGGGACTCACGGACACTGAAGCTTTCTTT
TRBJ1-2	TRBV28	.	TRBD1	CASSSGQGARGYTF	TGTGCCAGCAGTTCGGGACAGGGGGCTCGAGGCTACACCTTC
TRBJ1-2	TRBV30	.	TRBD1	CAWSRQGNYGYTF	TGTGCCTGGAGCAGACAGGGGAACTATGGCTACACCTTC
TRBJ2-5	TRBV5-4	.	TRBD2	CASSSKLAGQETQYF	TGTGCCAGCAGCTCTAAGCTAGCGGGCCAAGAGACCCAGTACTTC
TRBJ2-5	TRBV6-5	.	.	CASSYSSTGQGTQYF	TGTGCCAGCAGTTACTCGAGCACAGGCCAAGGGACCCAGTACTTC
TRBJ2-7	TRBV6-5	.	TRBD1	CASSYDGDRATYEQYF	TGTGCCAGCAGTTACGACGGGGACAGGGCGACCTACGAGCAGTACTTC
TRBJ1-2	TRBV2	.	.	CASSPQAGNFYRNYGYTF	TGTGCCAGCAGCCCCCAGGCAGGCAACTTTTACAGGAACTATGGCTACACCTTC
TRBJ2-1	TRBV9	.	TRBD1	CASSVGWTGANEQFF	TGTGCCAGCAGCGTAGGCTGGACAGGGGCCAATGAGCAGTTCTTC
TRBJ1-3	TRBV20-1	.	.	CSASLPGNTIYF	TGCAGTGCTAGTCTTCCCGGAAACACCATATATTTT
TRBJ2-1	TRBV19	.	.	CASSMGLQEGLSYNEQFF	TGTGCCAGTAGTATGGGCCTCCAAGAGGGTCTCTCCTACAATGAGCAGTTCTTC
TRBJ1-2	TRBV9	.	.	CASSASALGYTF	TGTGCCAGCAGCGCCAGCGCTCTTGGCTACACCTTC